The 28 T cell receptor beta chains below all came from one sample that was sequenced in a study of identical twins (dated by TCRdb to 2015 to 2016). Libraries were constructed by 5' RACE. The sequencing machine was an Illumina HiSeq 2000. TCRdb reanalyzed the raw reads on its own, using fastp at Q25 for trimming and MiXCR for clone calling, and kept in-frame beta chains. For every CDR3 protein sequence, its rows merge into one entry that carries the most common genes and DNA. The table for this sample lists about 460,000 distinct CDR3 sequences; 14% of them were counted only once. The ten largest clones capture about 0.53% of the sample. This sample also belongs to another study, concerning yellow fever vaccine responses in identical twins.

Sequencing was carried out using CD4+ T cells sorted from blood. These receptors were collected from a woman aged 18-30 years in good health.

The CDR3 DNA reads as TGCAGTGCTAGAGAGGCGGTAACTAGCACAGATACGCAGTATTTT. Translating gives CSAREAVTSTDTQYF. The rearrangement links TRBV20-1 to TRBJ2-3; D is uncertain. The CDR3 sequence is 15 residues long. Germline loops: CDR1 DFQATT, CDR2 SNEGSKA (reference sequence). Trimming cost V 0 bases and J 0 bases, with 10 bases left between them.

This clonotype was seen a handful of times. The chain uses TRBV27 and TRBJ2-1; 14 nucleotides align to TRBD2. V gave up 1 base and J gave up 3 bases; unmatched junction bases: 17. Germline V gives CDR1 MNHEY, CDR2 SMNVEV (reference sequence). The CDR3 is 22 residues long. CDR3 protein: CASSLWTSGGSGRPSGYNEQFF. CDR3 in DNA: TGTGCCAGCAGTTTATGGACTAGCGGGGGGTCGGGGCGTCCGTCGGGCTACAATGAGCAGTTCTTC.

This clonotype was picked up a small number of times. This chain uses TRBV10-3 with TRBJ2-1; the match to TRBD2 covers 12 bases. After removal of 6 bases from V and 6 bases from J, the junction contained 9 bases not matched to a gene. This CDR3 contains 16 residues. CDR1 and CDR2 (germline): ENHRY, SYGVKD. This CDR3 is CAIRKTSGGFRNEQFF. For the CDR3, the DNA is TGTGCCATCAGAAAGACTAGCGGGGGCTTTCGCAATGAGCAGTTCTTC.

This clonotype was counted only a few times. The chain uses TRBV7-3 and TRBJ2-3, with TRBD2 as a possible D gene (7 bases). Germline V gene lookup returns CDR1 SGHTA and CDR2 FQGTGA. This CDR3 region has 14 residues. Trimming removed 5 bases from V and 2 bases from J, with 11 bases in between. CDR3: CASSPRGATDTQYF. The CDR3 DNA reads TGTGCCAGCAGCCCTCGGGGGGCCACAGATACGCAGTATTTT.

The table lists this clonotype with a few counts. This chain joins TRBV7-9 and TRBJ1-5; D not resolved. The CDR3 has 14 residues. From germline, CDR1 is SEHNR and CDR2 FQNEAQ (reference sequence). V was shortened by 5 bases and J by 1 base, with 9 bases between the two germline ends. DNA for the CDR3: TGTGCCAGCAGCCCCGGACCGAGCAATCAGCCCCAGCATTTT. It encodes CASSPGPSNQPQHF.

The CDR3 sequence: CASGPGFNSPLHF. CDR3 DNA: TGTGCCAGCGGGCCAGGGTTTAATTCACCCCTCCACTTT. The V gene is TRBV6-5, the J gene TRBJ1-6, with a possible D match to TRBD1 (5 bases). This CDR3 has 13 residues. The germline V gene has CDR1 MNHEY and CDR2 SVGAGI. V lost 8 bases to trimming and J lost 6 bases, with 11 bases between them.

The chain is built from TRBV12-3 or TRBV12-4 and TRBJ1-4; D is unclear. V lost 2 bases to trimming and J lost 1 base, with 11 bases between them. The CDR3 consists of 16 residues. CDR3 nucleotide sequence: TGTGCCAGCAGTTTAATCGTCGGGGAAACTAATGAAAAACTGTTTTTT. It encodes CASSLIVGETNEKLFF.

This clonotype was observed a few times. V gene TRBV7-9 combines with J gene TRBJ2-7; TRBD1 aligns across 7 bases. Trimming at V came to 8 bases and at J to 5 bases, leaving 6 bases not matched to a gene. The CDR3 covers 12 residues. CDR1 and CDR2 (germline): SEHNR, FQNEAQ (reference sequence). The CDR3 is CASQLGGHEQYF. The CDR3 bases are TGTGCCAGCCAACTAGGGGGCCACGAGCAGTACTTC.

This clonotype was counted between two and nine times. The chain recombines TRBV20-1 with TRBJ2-7; D is uncertain. Trimming stripped 5 bases from V and 0 bases from J, with 8 bases between. Germline CDR1 reads DFQATT; CDR2 reads SNEGSKA (reference sequence). CDR3 length equals 12 residues. CDR3 amino acids: CSAAPVSYEQYF. CDR3 nucleotide sequence: TGCAGTGCTGCTCCTGTCTCCTACGAGCAGTACTTC.

The genes are TRBV9 and TRBJ2-5, with a tentative D call TRBD2 (5 bases). Germline V gene data show CDR1 as SGDLS and CDR2 as YYNGEE. V was shortened by 0 bases and J by 5 bases, with 14 bases between the two germline ends. The CDR3 is 15 residues long. The CDR3 loop is CASSVGSVASETQYF. The DNA of the CDR3 is TGTGCCAGCAGCGTAGGTTCAGTAGCGTCGGAGACCCAGTACTTC.

The chain carries TRBV28 and TRBJ1-4; TRBD1 aligns across 9 bases. CDR1 is MDHEN and CDR2 is SYDVKM in the germline V gene. The CDR3 is made up of 15 amino acids. The trim removed 3 bases at V and 4 bases at J, leaving 3 bases unmatched. CDR3 region: CASSFGQGSNEKLFF. CDR3 nucleotides: TGTGCCAGCAGTTTCGGACAGGGGAGTAATGAAAAACTGTTTTTT.

In this sample, this clonotype turned up a few times. The chain combines TRBV7-8 with TRBJ2-1; TRBD1 aligns across 11 bases. The germline CDR1 and CDR2 sequences are SGHVS and FQNEAQ. The junction had 4 bases not matched to a gene; V was cut back by 5 bases and J by 4 bases. This CDR3 is 15 amino acids long. CDR3 DNA: TGTGCCAGCAGCCGCCGGGACAGGGGGTACAATGAGCAGTTCTTC. Amino acid sequence: CASSRRDRGYNEQFF.

This chain uses TRBV4-2 with TRBJ2-1; 11 bases fit TRBD1. There are 16 residues in the CDR3. The germline gives CDR1 LGHNA, CDR2 YNFKEQ. Germline trimming cut 1 base from V and 7 bases from J; bases unmatched to any gene: 6. For the CDR3, the DNA is TGTGCCAGCAGCCAAGGGACGGGACAGGGGGTTAATGAGCAGTTCTTC. Translated, it gives CASSQGTGQGVNEQFF.

The chain has TRBV11-1 and TRBJ2-1; 7 nucleotides line up with TRBD2. Germline loops: CDR1 SGHAT, CDR2 FQDESV (reference sequence). This CDR3 is 18 amino acids long. The J segment lost 7 bases and the V segment lost 3 bases, leaving 18 bases of the junction unmatched. In DNA, the CDR3 is TGTGCCAGCAGCTTTAGGTTTGGGAGGGTGGCGCAGGGTAATGAGCAGTTCTTC. Translating gives CASSFRFGRVAQGNEQFF. Looking up the rest from reference TRBV11-1 and TRBJ2-1 gives the full variable domain: EAEVAQSPRYKITEKSQAVAFWCDPISGHATLYWYRQILGQGPELLVQFQDESVVDDSQLPKDRFSAERLKGVDSTLKIQPAELGDSAMYLCASSFRFGRVAQGNEQFFGPGTRLTVL.

The chain combines TRBV18 with TRBJ1-1, with D unclear. Per germline, CDR1 KGHSH and CDR2 LQKENI. The CDR3 runs 13 residues. Trimming cost V 2 bases and J 4 bases, with 8 bases left between them. CDR3 sequence reads: CASSPTEFTEAFF. In DNA, the CDR3 is TGTGCCAGCTCACCAACAGAGTTCACTGAAGCTTTCTTT.

The chain combines TRBV28 with TRBJ2-4; no clear D. This CDR3 spans 15 amino acids. Germline assignment: CDR1 MDHEN and CDR2 SYDVKM. Trimming removed 5 bases from V and 9 bases from J, with 20 bases in between. CDR3 sequence reads: CASSDLGRAPGIQYF. The CDR3 DNA follows: TGTGCCAGCAGTGACCTAGGACGCGCCCCAGGCATTCAGTACTTC.

This clonotype was detected only a few times. The chain links TRBV7-6 to TRBJ2-1, with 7 positions matching TRBD2. The ends lost 4 bases at V and 7 bases at J; junction bases unmatched: 16. The CDR3 is 17 amino acids. From germline, CDR1 is SGHVS and CDR2 FNYEAQ. The CDR3 sequence is CASSSRGDGTRLNEQFF. The CDR3 nucleotides are TGTGCCAGCAGCTCACGGGGGGACGGTACAAGGTTGAATGAGCAGTTCTTC.

This clonotype was observed a handful of times. This sequence joins TRBV7-9 and TRBJ2-7; D could derive from TRBD1 or TRBD2 (5 bases each). The CDR3 is made up of 16 amino acids. CDR1 and CDR2 (germline): SEHNR, FQNEAQ (reference sequence). With 0 bases removed from V and 4 bases from J, the gap between germline ends came to 16 bases. CDR3 protein: CASSLAIGDQTYEQYF. The CDR3 DNA reads TGTGCCAGCAGCTTAGCGATCGGGGACCAAACATACGAGCAGTACTTC.

This chain links TRBV24-1 with TRBJ2-3, with 11 bases identical to TRBD2. CDR1 and CDR2 (germline): KGHDR, SFDVKD. V was pared by 5 bases and J by 3 bases, with 12 bases of the junction left unmatched. CDR3 length: 18 amino acids. The CDR3 protein is CATSGIAGGPKETDTQYF. The CDR3 nucleotides are TGTGCCACCAGTGGTATAGCGGGAGGGCCTAAAGAGACAGATACGCAGTATTTT.

The chain recombines TRBV6-5 with TRBJ2-7; no definite D call. The CDR3 totals 10 residues. Germline V gives CDR1 MNHEY, CDR2 SVGAGI. Trimming took 2 bases from V and 6 from J, leaving 2 bases between them. The CDR3 loop reads CASSYPEQYF. In DNA form, the CDR3 reads TGTGCCAGCAGTTACCCCGAGCAGTACTTC.

The V gene is TRBV7-9, the J gene TRBJ2-3, with 9 nucleotides matching TRBD1. Looked up from germline, CDR1 is SEHNR and CDR2 is FQNEAQ (reference sequence). Trimming at V came to 5 bases and at J to 3 bases, leaving 9 bases not matched to a gene. CDR3 length equals 16 residues. CDR3 sequence: CASSTRQGGRTDTQYF. CDR3 DNA: TGTGCCAGCAGCACCCGACAGGGGGGTCGAACAGATACGCAGTATTTT.

This clonotype has a handful of counts. J is TRBJ2-1 and V is TRBV7-3, with 9 bases lining up with TRBD1. J was trimmed by 9 bases and V by 4 bases; bases with no gene match: 7. CDR3 size: 14 residues. Germline values: CDR1 SGHTA, CDR2 FQGTGA. CDR3 sequence: CASSSTGGKGEQFF. In nucleotides, the CDR3 is TGTGCCAGCAGCTCGACAGGGGGTAAGGGTGAGCAGTTCTTC.

This clonotype was counted only a few times. This rearrangement joins TRBV25-1 to TRBJ2-3, with 7 bases matching TRBD2. Germline V gene sequence: CDR1 MGHDK, CDR2 SYGVNS. J gave up 0 bases and V 4 bases, and 7 bases lay outside the gene matches. The CDR3 is 16 amino acids. Written as DNA, the CDR3 is TGTGCCAGCAGTGGGAAAACTAGCGTTAGCACAGATACGCAGTATTTT. Its translation: CASSGKTSVSTDTQYF.

The sample holds a few counts of this clonotype. The V call is TRBV13, the J call TRBJ1-6, with D possibly matching TRBD1 (5 bases). V lost 5 bases, J lost 10 bases, and 12 bases lay in between. Germline values: CDR1 PRHDT, CDR2 FYEKMQ (reference sequence). The CDR3 extends over 13 amino acids. The CDR3 DNA follows: TGTGCCAGCAGCCCTCGACAGAGGTCACCCCTCCACTTT. Its translation is CASSPRQRSPLHF. The full variable domain, rest sourced from reference TRBV13 and TRBJ1-6, is AAGVIQSPRHLIKEKRETATLKCYPIPRHDTVYWYQQGPGQDPQFLISFYEKMQSDKGSIPDRFSAQQFSDYHSELNMSSLELGDSALYFCASSPRQRSPLHFGNGTRLTVT.

The chain employs TRBV24-1 and TRBJ1-1; D is undetermined. The V end lost 5 bases, the J end lost 1 base, and 4 bases lay between the germline ends. CDR1 and CDR2 from the germline V gene are KGHDR and SFDVKD. This CDR3 has 12 amino acids. CDR3 nucleotides: TGTGCCACCAGTGGGGAGAACACTGAAGCTTTCTTT. Its protein is CATSGENTEAFF.

The gene calls are TRBV13 and TRBJ2-5; 11 nucleotides agree with TRBD2. Looked up from germline, CDR1 is PRHDT and CDR2 is FYEKMQ (reference sequence). Trimming cost V 3 bases and J 4 bases; bases outside gene matches: 4. The CDR3 is 15 residues long. The CDR3 region has the DNA TGTGCCAGCAGCTTCCCTAGCGGGGGGAGAGAGACCCAGTACTTC. It encodes CASSFPSGGRETQYF.

This chain links TRBV7-6 with TRBJ2-3; D uncertain. This CDR3 region has 16 residues. V shed 5 bases and J shed 1 base, with 16 bases lying between them. Germline V CDR1 and CDR2: SGHVS, FNYEAQ. CDR3 sequence reads: CASSLRIGQGTDTQYF. The CDR3 nucleotides read TGTGCCAGCAGCCTACGCATAGGCCAGGGCACAGATACGCAGTATTTT.

This sequence joins TRBV5-1 and TRBJ2-7, with 10 nucleotides matching TRBD2. This CDR3 has 17 amino acids. Germline V gene lookup returns CDR1 SGHRS and CDR2 YFSETQ. V was clipped by 0 bases and J by 5 bases; unmatched bases: 11. The DNA for the CDR3 is TGCGCCAGCAGCTTGGCGCCTAGCGGGGGCCCTGCGCACGAGCAGTACTTC. Encoded protein: CASSLAPSGGPAHEQYF.